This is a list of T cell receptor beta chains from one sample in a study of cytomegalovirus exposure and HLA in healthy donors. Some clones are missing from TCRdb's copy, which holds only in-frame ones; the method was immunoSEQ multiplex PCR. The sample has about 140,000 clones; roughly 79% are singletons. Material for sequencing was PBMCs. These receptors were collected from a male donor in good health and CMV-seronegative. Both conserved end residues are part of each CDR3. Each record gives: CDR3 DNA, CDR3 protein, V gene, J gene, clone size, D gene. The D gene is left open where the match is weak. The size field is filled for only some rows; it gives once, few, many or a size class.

DNA: TGTGCCAGCAGGGCTGGTCGGGGTGGTGAAGCTTTCTTT
CDR3: CASRAGRGGEAFF
V: TRBV4-2
J: TRBJ1-1
size: -
D: -

DNA: TGTGCCAGCAGCTTAGTACTCGACAGACATTCACCCCTCCACTTT
CDR3: CASSLVLDRHSPLHF
V: TRBV7-9
J: TRBJ1-6
size: -
D: -

DNA: TGCAGCGTAGGGGGAGCTCTGGCGGGAGGAACAGATACGCAGTATTTT
CDR3: CSVGGALAGGTDTQYF
V: TRBV29-1
J: TRBJ2-3
size: -
D: TRBD2

DNA: TGTGCCAGCAGTGAGAGCTCCTATAATTCACCCCTCCACTTT
CDR3: CASSESSYNSPLHF
V: TRBV6-5
J: TRBJ1-6
size: -
D: -

DNA: TGCAGCGTTGGTGGCAGGGGGCGCGACTATGGCTACACCTTC
CDR3: CSVGGRGRDYGYTF
V: TRBV29-1
J: TRBJ1-2
size: few
D: TRBD1

DNA: TGTGCCAGCAGTGTCTGGACAGCGATCCGAGCTTTCTTT
CDR3: CASSVWTAIRAFF
V: TRBV2
J: TRBJ1-1
size: -
D: -

DNA: TGTGCCAGCAGCCAATCCTCTGACAGGGGCGTTCAGCCCCAGCATTTT
CDR3: CASSQSSDRGVQPQHF
V: TRBV16
J: TRBJ1-5
size: -
D: TRBD1

DNA: TGCGCCAGCAGCTTGGACACCTTCTCTGGGGCCAACGTCCTGACTTTC
CDR3: CASSLDTFSGANVLTF
V: TRBV5-1
J: TRBJ2-6
size: -
D: -

DNA: TGCGCCAGCAGTGCGACCCAGGGGAATCAGCCCCAGCATTTT
CDR3: CASSATQGNQPQHF
V: TRBV10-1
J: TRBJ1-5
size: once
D: -

DNA: TGCGCCAGCAGCCCGTCTAGCGGGAATACCTACGAGCAGTACTTC
CDR3: CASSPSSGNTYEQYF
V: TRBV5-1
J: TRBJ2-7
size: -
D: TRBD2

DNA: TGTGCCAGCAGAGAGAGCGGGGGGGCACAAGATGAGCAGTTCTTC
CDR3: CASRESGGAQDEQFF
V: TRBV6-6
J: TRBJ2-1
size: -
D: TRBD2

DNA: TGTGCCATCAGTGCACCCGATGGGCCTCAGTACTTC
CDR3: CAISAPDGPQYF
V: TRBV10-3
J: TRBJ2-7
size: -
D: -

DNA: TGTGCCAGCAGTTACTCTACCAGGGTATCGGGTGGCTACACCTTC
CDR3: CASSYSTRVSGGYTF
V: TRBV6-5
J: TRBJ1-2
size: -
D: -

DNA: TGTGCCAGCCCCCGGGGGACAGGGAACTATGGCTACACCTTC
CDR3: CASPRGTGNYGYTF
V: TRBV2
J: TRBJ1-2
size: -
D: TRBD1

DNA: TGCGCCAGCAGCTTGGAGCGGGGGATCACAGATACGCAGTATTTT
CDR3: CASSLERGITDTQYF
V: TRBV5-1
J: TRBJ2-3
size: once
D: TRBD2

DNA: TGTGCCAGTAGCGACCCGGGACAGCGGAATGAGCAGTTCTTC
CDR3: CASSDPGQRNEQFF
V: TRBV19
J: TRBJ2-1
size: few
D: TRBD1